The rows below give T cell receptor beta chains drawn from one sample of a study of OX40 agonist ivuxolimab in advanced cancers. Sequenced by immunoSEQ multiplex PCR; TCRdb stores in-frame clones only, minus some. The sample lists roughly 70,000 clones, roughly 80% occurring once. This sample comprised CD4+ or CD8+ T cells sorted from blood, obtained in a trial of the OX40 agonist ivuxolimab. These receptors originate from an adult with an advanced solid tumor such as melanoma, head and neck, liver or kidney cancer. Each CDR3 is given with its conserved first and last residue. The listing skips clone size in some rows; elsewhere it reads once, few, many or a size class.

J: TRBJ1-1
length: 15
size: NA
V: TRBV6-6
CDR3: CASSRQFGVNTEAFF

J: TRBJ1-1
length: 14
size: NA
V: TRBV7-2
CDR3: CASSFGPLNTEAFF

J: TRBJ1-1
length: 12
size: NA
V: TRBV7-9
CDR3: CASSLTGSEAFF

J: TRBJ1-6
length: 14
size: NA
V: TRBV27
CDR3: CASRPRGNNSPLHF

J: TRBJ2-2
length: 16
size: NA
V: TRBV19
CDR3: CASSIGQGASTGELFF

J: TRBJ2-2
length: 15
size: NA
V: TRBV11-2
CDR3: CASSLGGRRTGELFF

J: TRBJ1-5
length: 15
size: few
V: TRBV18
CDR3: CASSPQGGFDQPQHF

J: TRBJ2-7
length: 14
size: NA
V: TRBV6-6
CDR3: CASSPGRPKHEQYF

J: TRBJ1-6
length: 16
size: few
V: TRBV2
CDR3: CASSKTRTGGDSPLHF

J: TRBJ2-5
length: 16
size: NA
V: TRBV7-9
CDR3: CASSSVSGTSGETQYF

J: TRBJ2-5
length: 15
size: few
V: TRBV10-3
CDR3: CAISGYRQGAETQYF

J: TRBJ1-4
length: 15
size: once
V: TRBV18
CDR3: CASSPTGPPNEKLFF

J: TRBJ2-2
length: 16
size: NA
V: TRBV6-6
CDR3: CASSYSSSGLTGELFF

J: TRBJ2-4
length: 12
size: few
V: TRBV28
CDR3: CASSSPSQGRNF

J: TRBJ2-7
length: 13
size: NA
V: TRBV6-5
CDR3: CASSYDRFKGPHF

J: TRBJ1-6
length: 15
size: medium-sized
V: TRBV18
CDR3: CASSPQTGRSSPLHF

J: TRBJ1-2
length: 16
size: NA
V: TRBV5-8
CDR3: CASSLRAGTINYGYTF

J: TRBJ2-1
length: 11
size: few
V: TRBV19
CDR3: CASTRGTEQFF

J: TRBJ2-4
length: 14
size: NA
V: TRBV6-6
CDR3: CASSGDRWENIQYF

J: TRBJ1-6
length: 13
size: NA
V: TRBV2
CDR3: CASKDRNNSPLHF

J: TRBJ2-7
length: 13
size: NA
V: TRBV18
CDR3: CASSPPSSYEQYF

J: TRBJ2-3
length: 14
size: NA
V: TRBV6-5
CDR3: CASSLQGATDTQYF

J: TRBJ2-7
length: 11
size: NA
V: TRBV5-6
CDR3: CASSDRMEQYF

J: TRBJ1-5
length: 15
size: once
V: TRBV6-1
CDR3: CASSEAVTVGQPQHF

J: TRBJ1-1
length: 11
size: NA
V: TRBV20-1
CDR3: CSARMNTEAFF

J: TRBJ1-1
length: 14
size: few
V: TRBV19
CDR3: CASSSSRGSTEAFF

J: TRBJ2-2
length: 16
size: NA
V: TRBV2
CDR3: CASSVRFAGSTGELFF

J: TRBJ2-5
length: 15
size: many
V: TRBV5-1
CDR3: CASKTGGGSQETQYF

J: TRBJ1-2
length: 13
size: NA
V: TRBV19
CDR3: CASSFPGLYGYTF

J: TRBJ1-4
length: 14
size: once
V: TRBV4-2
CDR3: CASSQDGGNEKLFF

J: TRBJ1-1
length: 13
size: NA
V: TRBV6-5
CDR3: CAIRRGAGTEAFF

J: TRBJ2-7
length: 17
size: NA
V: TRBV5-1
CDR3: CASSPKLGTDLPYEQYF

J: TRBJ1-1
length: 14
size: NA
V: TRBV5-6
CDR3: CASSPRDRPLIAFF

J: TRBJ2-2
length: 15
size: NA
V: TRBV30
CDR3: CAWSVRRGRTGELFF

J: TRBJ2-6
length: 15
size: NA
V: TRBV18
CDR3: CASSPQGTGANVLTF

J: TRBJ1-1
length: 15
size: NA
V: TRBV14
CDR3: CASSQERTMNTEAFF

J: TRBJ2-1
length: 14
size: NA
V: TRBV29-1
CDR3: CSVTGQSYYNEQFF